This T cell receptor (beta chain) was obtained from a study of T cell changes during pregnancy in multiple sclerosis. The protocol was immunoSEQ multiplex PCR, while the TCRdb copy is restricted to in-frame clones and leaves out a portion. The sample holds approximately 17,000 clones, roughly 86% seen once. Looked up from germline, CDR1 is LNHDA and CDR2 is SQIVND (reference sequence). The CDR3 loop spans 15 amino acids. The V and J ends lost 4 bases and 2 bases, in that order; junction bases with no gene match: 4. The receptor was isolated from a female donor in good health, enrolled as a control in a pregnancy study. The rearrangement uses TRBV19 and TRBJ1-5; 8 bases are a match to TRBD1. The sample in question was CD8+ T cells from peripheral blood mononuclear cells, obtained in the second trimester of pregnancy. The CDR3: CASSTRTGRNQPQHF. The CDR3 DNA follows: TGTGCCAGTAGTACAAGGACAGGGCGCAATCAGCCCCAGCATTTT.